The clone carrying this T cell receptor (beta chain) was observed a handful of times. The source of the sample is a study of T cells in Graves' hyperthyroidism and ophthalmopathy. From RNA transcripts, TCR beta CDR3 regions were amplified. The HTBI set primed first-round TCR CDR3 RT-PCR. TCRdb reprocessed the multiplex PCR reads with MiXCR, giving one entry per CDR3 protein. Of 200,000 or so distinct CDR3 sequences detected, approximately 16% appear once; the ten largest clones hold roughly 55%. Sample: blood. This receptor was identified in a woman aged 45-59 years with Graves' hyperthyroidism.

This CDR3 reads CATSDPGTENTGELFF. DNA for the CDR3: TGTGCCACCAGTGACCCCGGGACAGAGAACACCGGGGAGCTGTTTTTT. V gene TRBV24-1 combines with J gene TRBJ2-2; 7 bases line up with TRBD1. The germline V gene encodes CDR1 KGHDR and CDR2 SFDVKD. The CDR3 length is 16 residues. Losses at the gene ends were 4 bases for V and 1 base for J; bases not matched to a gene: 5.